Here is one TCR beta chain with its context. This CDR3 region has 15 residues. Germline V lookup: CDR1 MGHRA, CDR2 YSYEKL. Trimming took off 1 base at V and 5 bases at J, with 14 bases between the two ends. Each participant's cohort was designated according to participant-reported clinical history. All recovered Cohort 3 donors got two negative PCRs, got clearance, or saw symptom resolution. This record belongs to a study of blood T cell repertoires in COVID-19. Study summary: Nucleic acid was either cDNA or gDNA, and it came from T cells, B-cell-depleted T cells, or PBMCs.

Assay used: immunoSEQ multiplex PCR; TCRdb lists only in-frame clones, some missing. The repertoire holds roughly 250,000 clones, with 80% to 90% as singletons. The V gene is TRBV4-1, the J gene TRBJ1-2; a possible D gene is TRBD1 (5 bases). This receptor was taken from a woman aged 45-65 years who had recovered from COVID-19. Sequences were obtained from PBMCs or T cells enriched from blood (not recorded which). CDR3 DNA: TGCGCCAGCAGCCAAGCCGGGACTGTTAGGTATGGCTACACCTTC. Translated, it gives CASSQAGTVRYGYTF.